A selection of T cell receptor beta chains follows, all from one sample in a study of T-cell memory formation after mild COVID-19. TCRdb called the 5' RACE reads again in MiXCR, with one record for every CDR3 protein. The sample holds under 300,000 distinct CDR3 sequences, 9.4% seen once. What was sequenced was PBMCs or a T cell subset sorted from them (not recorded which). The source is a man aged 18-30 years who had mild COVID-19 (a few samples of this study predate the infection). Cell type and time point are not known. The CDR3 runs from the conserved cysteine through the conserved F or W. The D gene is left open where the match is weak. Where a row states a size, it is once, few, many or the class of an expanded clone; other rows omit it.

d_call	clone_size	v_call	j_call	cdr3_aa	cdr3_nt
NA	many	TRBV4-1	TRBJ2-2	CASSLTQGPNTGELFF	TGCGCCAGCAGCCTAACACAGGGTCCGAACACCGGGGAGCTGTTTTTT
NA	few	TRBV12-3/TRBV12-4	TRBJ2-3	CASSKMTGDSTDTQYF	TGTGCCAGCAGTAAGATGACAGGCGACAGCACAGATACGCAGTATTTT
NA	NA	TRBV12-3/TRBV12-4	TRBJ2-5	CASSFGPLGGQETQYF	TGTGCCAGCAGTTTCGGACCTTTGGGGGGTCAAGAGACCCAGTACTTC
NA	NA	TRBV30	TRBJ2-3	CALTSLGWADTQYF	TGTGCCTTAACGTCCCTAGGGTGGGCAGATACGCAGTATTTT
NA	NA	TRBV18	TRBJ1-2	CASSPNRGQQDGYTF	TGTGCCAGCTCACCGAATCGAGGGCAGCAGGATGGCTACACCTTC
TRBD1	few	TRBV5-5	TRBJ2-1	CASTPGQGLPEQFF	TGTGCCAGCACCCCGGGACAGGGTTTACCTGAGCAGTTCTTC
NA	NA	TRBV7-2	TRBJ2-1	CASSITLGSYNEQFF	TGTGCCAGCAGCATAACACTAGGCTCCTACAATGAGCAGTTCTTC
NA	many	TRBV9	TRBJ2-7	CASSAQTVSEQYF	TGTGCCAGCAGCGCTCAGACCGTCTCCGAGCAGTACTTC
TRBD1	many	TRBV20-1	TRBJ1-5	CSARPWDRGIQPQHF	TGCAGTGCTAGACCTTGGGACAGGGGAATCCAGCCCCAGCATTTT
TRBD1	few	TRBV5-1	TRBJ2-5	CASSPRQGFRETQYF	TGCGCCAGCAGCCCACGACAGGGGTTTCGGGAGACCCAGTACTTC
NA	many	TRBV7-2	TRBJ2-3	CASSLGDSLDTQYF	TGTGCCAGCAGCTTAGGAGACTCACTAGATACGCAGTATTTT
NA	many	TRBV15	TRBJ1-5	CATSRNVRQAQHF	TGTGCCACCAGCAGAAACGTAAGGCAGGCCCAGCATTTT
TRBD1	few	TRBV6-2/TRBV6-3	TRBJ2-2	CASTPSDRGFTGELFF	TGTGCCAGCACCCCTTCGGACAGGGGGTTCACCGGGGAGCTGTTTTTT
TRBD1	few	TRBV5-1	TRBJ1-5	CASSLYPGQEDSNQPQHF	TGCGCCAGCAGCCTATACCCGGGACAGGAGGATAGCAATCAGCCCCAGCATTTT
TRBD1	few	TRBV7-8	TRBJ1-2	CASGAVTGNYGYTF	TGTGCCAGCGGAGCCGTGACAGGGAACTATGGCTACACCTTC
TRBD1	many	TRBV2	TRBJ1-1	CASSGRDRGPEAFF	TGTGCCAGCAGTGGCCGGGACAGGGGCCCTGAAGCTTTCTTT
NA	NA	TRBV9	TRBJ2-7	CASSVGPEGVLYEQYF	TGTGCCAGCAGCGTAGGCCCTGAAGGGGTTCTTTACGAGCAGTACTTC
NA	many	TRBV5-6	TRBJ1-6	CASSLGLWNSPLHF	TGTGCCAGCAGCTTGGGGTTGTGGAATTCACCCCTCCACTTT
NA	NA	TRBV9	TRBJ2-3	CASSVGAAEPTDTQYF	TGTGCCAGCAGCGTAGGGGCGGCAGAACCCACAGATACGCAGTATTTT
TRBD2	NA	TRBV4-2	TRBJ2-3	CASSGRGGSDTDTQYF	TGTGCCAGCAGTGGTCGCGGGGGGTCCGACACAGATACGCAGTATTTT
NA	NA	TRBV7-2	TRBJ2-5	CASSSMGVVGGGQETQYF	TGTGCCAGCAGCTCGATGGGGGTAGTAGGAGGGGGCCAAGAGACCCAGTACTTC
NA	NA	TRBV20-1	TRBJ2-7	CSARRQGSSYEQYF	TGCAGTGCTAGAAGGCAGGGCAGCTCCTACGAGCAGTACTTC
TRBD2	few	TRBV5-1	TRBJ2-1	CASSWTGGNEQFF	TGCGCCAGCAGCTGGACCGGGGGGAATGAGCAGTTCTTC
TRBD1	many	TRBV12-3/TRBV12-4	TRBJ1-1	CASRGTTGVIAFF	TGTGCCAGCAGGGGGACCACAGGGGTGATAGCTTTCTTT
TRBD1	once	TRBV5-1	TRBJ2-1	CASSPGTGGDRGNEQFF	TGCGCCAGCAGCCCGGGGACAGGGGGCGATCGAGGCAATGAGCAGTTCTTC
TRBD2	many	TRBV7-2	TRBJ2-7	CASSLGEGSTYEQYF	TGTGCCAGCAGCTTAGGGGAGGGGTCGACCTACGAGCAGTACTTC
NA	NA	TRBV29-1	TRBJ1-1	CSVVVQPNTEAFF	TGCAGCGTTGTAGTACAGCCGAACACTGAAGCTTTCTTT
TRBD2	few	TRBV12-3/TRBV12-4	TRBJ2-3	CASSGTSGGAGTQYF	TGTGCCAGCAGTGGGACTAGCGGGGGGGCCGGTACGCAGTATTTT
NA	NA	TRBV27	TRBJ1-1	CVSSLGRGTEAFF	TGTGTCAGCAGTTTAGGGAGGGGGACTGAAGCTTTCTTT
NA	NA	TRBV28	TRBJ1-2	CASSLGGMVNGYTF	TGTGCCAGCAGTTTAGGGGGGATGGTGAATGGCTACACCTTC
TRBD2	NA	TRBV27	TRBJ2-3	CASRRLAGGNAPGDTQYF	TGTGCCAGCAGGCGACTAGCGGGGGGAAATGCCCCCGGGGATACGCAGTATTTT
TRBD2	many	TRBV7-3	TRBJ2-1	CASSSAGGGYNEQFF	TGTGCCAGCAGCTCTGCGGGGGGGGGTTACAATGAGCAGTTCTTC
NA	NA	TRBV5-6	TRBJ1-4	CASSSITTRRESEKLFF	TGTGCCAGCAGCAGTATTACGACAAGACGGGAAAGTGAAAAACTGTTTTTT
NA	few	TRBV12-3/TRBV12-4	TRBJ1-1	CASARPGTEAFF	TGTGCCAGCGCCCGGCCAGGGACTGAAGCTTTCTTT
NA	NA	TRBV29-1	TRBJ2-7	CSVEGGQGRYEQYF	TGCAGCGTTGAAGGTGGGCAGGGCCGCTACGAGCAGTACTTC
TRBD2	NA	TRBV6-2/TRBV6-3	TRBJ2-1	CASRILRGDEQFF	TGTGCCAGCAGGATACTCCGGGGGGATGAGCAGTTCTTC
NA	few	TRBV20-1	TRBJ1-2	CSATPMPFGSRGLHGYTF	TGCAGTGCTACACCAATGCCTTTTGGGTCCAGGGGATTACATGGCTACACCTTC
NA	NA	TRBV7-2	TRBJ2-2	CASRPRSQGRVGELFF	TGTGCCAGCCGCCCCCGCTCCCAGGGGAGGGTCGGGGAGCTGTTTTTT
TRBD2	NA	TRBV7-3	TRBJ2-1	CASSLGLAANNEQFF	TGTGCCAGCAGCCTGGGACTAGCGGCCAACAATGAGCAGTTCTTC
NA	NA	TRBV10-3	TRBJ2-2	CAIRESRDGELFF	TGTGCCATCAGAGAATCCCGGGACGGGGAGCTGTTTTTT
NA	NA	TRBV4-3	TRBJ2-4	CASSQSSGLAKNIQYF	TGCGCCAGCAGCCAAAGCTCGGGTCTAGCCAAAAACATTCAGTACTTC
TRBD2	few	TRBV10-1	TRBJ2-1	CASSTPTRGADEQFF	TGCGCCAGCAGTACCCCAACGCGGGGGGCTGATGAGCAGTTCTTC
NA	NA	TRBV5-1	TRBJ2-3	CASIFQGSPDTQYF	TGCGCCAGCATCTTCCAGGGTTCCCCAGATACGCAGTATTTT